The 9 T cell receptor beta chains given below trace back to one sample, sequenced in a study of cytomegalovirus exposure and HLA in healthy donors. Primers for the PCR totalled 60 Vbeta and 13 Jbeta. Here immunoSEQ multiplex PCR was the method, and the copy in TCRdb shows in-frame clones only, minus some. Of about 140,000 clones listed, 70% to 85% are singletons. Material for sequencing was PBMCs. All receptors come from a woman aged 55-70 years in good health and CMV-seropositive.

V and J are TRBV29-1 and TRBJ2-2, with TRBD2 as a possible D gene (5 bases). The CDR3 loop spans 13 amino acids. Trimming took 3 bases from V and 2 from J, leaving 7 bases between them. Germline CDR1 and CDR2: SQVTM and ANQGSEA. CDR3: CSVDRGNTGELFF. CDR3 nucleotides: TGCAGCGTTGATCGGGGAAACACCGGGGAGCTGTTTTTT.

In its sample, this clone was seen a few times. The chain uses TRBV28 and TRBJ1-6; D unresolved. Trimming pared 2 bases from V and 10 bases from J, leaving 15 bases between. Germline V CDR1 and CDR2: MDHEN, SYDVKM. The length of the CDR3 is 15 residues. In DNA, the CDR3 is TGTGCCAGCAGTTTAGAAATCGGAGTTAGCTCACCCCTCCACTTT. Translated, it gives CASSLEIGVSSPLHF.

The gene calls are TRBV28 and TRBJ1-3, with 9 bases aligning to TRBD1. Germline lookup yields CDR1 MDHEN and CDR2 SYDVKM. With 5 bases clipped from V and 3 bases from J, the junction kept 8 bases outside the gene matches. The CDR3 has 16 amino acids. As DNA, the CDR3 is TGTGCCAGCAGTCCGACACAGGGGGCTTATGGAAACACCATATATTTT. Its translation is CASSPTQGAYGNTIYF.

The rearrangement uses TRBV9 and TRBJ2-5, with D perhaps TRBD2 (6 bases). Germline V gene lookup returns CDR1 SGDLS and CDR2 YYNGEE. The CDR3 covers 13 residues. V was pared by 0 bases and J by 11 bases, with 14 bases between. The CDR3 reads CASSVGRGAEQYF. CDR3 bases: TGTGCCAGCAGCGTAGGGCGGGGTGCGGAGCAGTACTTC.

The chain couples TRBV5-4 to TRBJ2-7, with 10 positions matching TRBD2. CDR3 size: 17 residues. The trim removed 4 bases at V and 2 bases at J, leaving 12 bases unmatched. Germline V lookup: CDR1 SGHNT, CDR2 YYREEE (reference sequence). CDR3 bases: TGTGCCAGCAGCGGCCATGCAAGCGGGAGGGCACCCTACGAGCAGTACTTC. Its protein is CASSGHASGRAPYEQYF.

This clone has a single count. This sequence joins TRBV18 and TRBJ2-5; 12 nucleotides match TRBD1. The CDR3 covers 16 residues. Germline-derived CDR1 and CDR2 are KGHSH and LQKENI. V shed 5 bases and J 5 bases; nucleotides not matched to a gene: 9. The CDR3 spells CASSTGDRGPYETQYF. The CDR3 DNA reads TGTGCCAGCTCAACCGGGGACAGGGGGCCGTATGAGACCCAGTACTTC.

This chain joins TRBV10-3 and TRBJ2-1, with D possibly matching TRBD2 (5 bases). The CDR3 loop spans 16 amino acids. The V gene's germline CDR1 is ENHRY and CDR2 SYGVKD. Trimming took off 5 bases at V and 0 bases at J, with 14 bases between the two ends. This CDR3 is CAISPVASSSYNEQFF. CDR3 DNA sequence: TGTGCCATCAGTCCGGTAGCGTCTAGCTCCTACAATGAGCAGTTCTTC.

The genes are TRBV19 and TRBJ2-7; 11 bases are a match to TRBD2. The CDR3 totals 14 residues. Trimming cost V 6 bases and J 1 base; bases outside gene matches: 2. Germline V gene lookup returns CDR1 LNHDA and CDR2 SQIVND (reference sequence). CDR3 sequence reads: CASRGTSGSYEQYF. Here the CDR3 DNA reads TGTGCCAGTAGGGGGACTAGCGGATCCTACGAGCAGTACTTC. Variable domain in full (rest from reference TRBV19 and TRBJ2-7): DGGITQSPKYLFRKEGQNVTLSCEQNLNHDAMYWYRQDPGQGLRLIYYSQIVNDFQKGDIAEGYSVSREKKESFPLTVTSAQKNPTAFYLCASRGTSGSYEQYFGPGTRLTVT.

This chain uses TRBV18 with TRBJ2-7; 9 positions match TRBD1. The V gene's germline CDR1 is KGHSH and CDR2 LQKENI. V shed 6 bases, J shed 3 bases, and the junction held 9 bases outside the gene matches. The CDR3 sequence is 15 residues long. In nucleotides, the CDR3 is TGTGCCAGCTCGCGACCAGGGGGACAGGGCTACGAGCAGTACTTC. Its translation: CASSRPGGQGYEQYF.